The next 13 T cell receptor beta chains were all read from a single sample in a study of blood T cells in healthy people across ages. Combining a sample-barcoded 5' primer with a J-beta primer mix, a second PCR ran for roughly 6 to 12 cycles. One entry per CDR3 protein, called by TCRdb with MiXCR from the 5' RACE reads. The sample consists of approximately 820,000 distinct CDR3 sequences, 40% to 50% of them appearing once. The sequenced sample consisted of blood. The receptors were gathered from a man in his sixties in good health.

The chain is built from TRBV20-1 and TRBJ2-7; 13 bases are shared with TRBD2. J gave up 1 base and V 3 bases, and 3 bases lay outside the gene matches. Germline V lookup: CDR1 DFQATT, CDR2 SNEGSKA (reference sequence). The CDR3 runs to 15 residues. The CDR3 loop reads CSASPGLAGSYEQYF. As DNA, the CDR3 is TGCAGTGCTAGCCCGGGACTAGCGGGGTCCTACGAGCAGTACTTC.

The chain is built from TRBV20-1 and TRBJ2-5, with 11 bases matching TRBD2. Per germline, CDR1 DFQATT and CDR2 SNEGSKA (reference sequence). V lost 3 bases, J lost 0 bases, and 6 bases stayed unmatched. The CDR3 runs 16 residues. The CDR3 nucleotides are TGCAGTGCTAGGCTCCTAGCGGGGGGCCACCAAGAGACCCAGTACTTC. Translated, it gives CSARLLAGGHQETQYF.

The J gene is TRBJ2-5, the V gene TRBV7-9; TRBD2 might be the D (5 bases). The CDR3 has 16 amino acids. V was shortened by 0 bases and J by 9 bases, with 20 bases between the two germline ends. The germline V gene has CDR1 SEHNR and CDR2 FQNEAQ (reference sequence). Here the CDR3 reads CASSLAGPTSSEAQYF. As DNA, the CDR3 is TGTGCCAGCAGCTTAGCCGGCCCTACTAGTTCCGAGGCCCAGTACTTC.

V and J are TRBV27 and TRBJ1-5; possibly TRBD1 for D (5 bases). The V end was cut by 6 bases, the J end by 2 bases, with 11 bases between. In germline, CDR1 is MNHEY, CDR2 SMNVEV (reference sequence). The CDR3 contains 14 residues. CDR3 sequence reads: CASRTGVGNQPQHF. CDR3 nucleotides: TGTGCCAGCAGGACGGGGGTTGGCAATCAGCCCCAGCATTTT.

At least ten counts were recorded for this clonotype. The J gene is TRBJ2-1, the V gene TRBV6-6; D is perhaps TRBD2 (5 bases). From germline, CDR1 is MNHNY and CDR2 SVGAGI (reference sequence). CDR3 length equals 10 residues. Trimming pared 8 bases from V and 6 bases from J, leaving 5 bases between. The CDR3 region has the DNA TGTGCCAGCCGGGGCAATGAGCAGTTCTTC. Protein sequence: CASRGNEQFF.

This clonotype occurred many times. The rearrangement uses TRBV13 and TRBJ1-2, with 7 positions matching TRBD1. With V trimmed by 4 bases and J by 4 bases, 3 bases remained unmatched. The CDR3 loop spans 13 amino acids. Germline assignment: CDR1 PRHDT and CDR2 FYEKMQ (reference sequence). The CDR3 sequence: CASSSDRAYGYTF. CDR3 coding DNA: TGTGCCAGCAGCTCCGACAGGGCCTATGGCTACACCTTC. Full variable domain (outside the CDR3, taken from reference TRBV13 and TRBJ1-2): AAGVIQSPRHLIKEKRETATLKCYPIPRHDTVYWYQQGPGQDPQFLISFYEKMQSDKGSIPDRFSAQQFSDYHSELNMSSLELGDSALYFCASSSDRAYGYTFGSGTRLTVV.

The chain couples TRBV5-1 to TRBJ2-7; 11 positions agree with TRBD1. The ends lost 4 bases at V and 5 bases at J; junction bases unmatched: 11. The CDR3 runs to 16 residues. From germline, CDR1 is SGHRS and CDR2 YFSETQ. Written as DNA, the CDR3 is TGCGCCAGCAGCCCCCTCCCCGGGACAGGGGGACACGAGCAGTACTTC. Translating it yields CASSPLPGTGGHEQYF.

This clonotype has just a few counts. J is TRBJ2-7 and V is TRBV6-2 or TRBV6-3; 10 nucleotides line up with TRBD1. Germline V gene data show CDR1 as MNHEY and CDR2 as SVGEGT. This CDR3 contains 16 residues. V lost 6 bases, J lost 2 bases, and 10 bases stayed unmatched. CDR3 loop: CASSQPGQGIPYEQYF. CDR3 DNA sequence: TGTGCCAGCAGCCAACCGGGACAGGGGATACCCTACGAGCAGTACTTC.

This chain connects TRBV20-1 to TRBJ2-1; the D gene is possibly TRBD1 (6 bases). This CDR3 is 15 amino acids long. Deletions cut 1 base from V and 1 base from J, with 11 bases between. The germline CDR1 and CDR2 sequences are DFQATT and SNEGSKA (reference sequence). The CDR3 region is CSARVQGLSYNEQFF. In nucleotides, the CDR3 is TGCAGTGCTAGAGTCCAGGGGTTGTCCTACAATGAGCAGTTCTTC.

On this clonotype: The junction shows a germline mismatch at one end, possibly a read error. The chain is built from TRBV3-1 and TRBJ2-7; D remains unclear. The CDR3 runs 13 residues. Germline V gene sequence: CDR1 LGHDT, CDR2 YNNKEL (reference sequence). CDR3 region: CVSSLGETYEQYF. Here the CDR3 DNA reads TGTGTCAGCAGTCTCGGAGAGACCTACGAGCAGTACTTC.

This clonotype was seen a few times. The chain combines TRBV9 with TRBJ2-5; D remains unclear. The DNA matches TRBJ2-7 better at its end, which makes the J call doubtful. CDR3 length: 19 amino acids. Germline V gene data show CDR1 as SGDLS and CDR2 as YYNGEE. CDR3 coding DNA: TGTGCCAGCAGCGTAGGTATAGAGGTCCTTCCCCTCCGGGCCTACGAGCAGTACTTC. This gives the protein CASSVGIEVLPLRAYEQYF.

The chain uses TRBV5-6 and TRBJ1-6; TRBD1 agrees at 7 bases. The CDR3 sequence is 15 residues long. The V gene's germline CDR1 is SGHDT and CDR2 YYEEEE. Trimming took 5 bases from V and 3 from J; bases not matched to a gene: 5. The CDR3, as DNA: TGTGCCAGCAGTAACAGGGGATTCTATAATTCACCCCTCCACTTT. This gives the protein CASSNRGFYNSPLHF. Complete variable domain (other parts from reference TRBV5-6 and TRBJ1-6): DAGVTQSPTHLIKTRGQQVTLRCSPKSGHDTVSWYQQALGQGPQFIFQYYEEEERQRGNFPDRFSGHQFPNYSSELNVNALLLGDSALYLCASSNRGFYNSPLHFGNGTRLTVT.

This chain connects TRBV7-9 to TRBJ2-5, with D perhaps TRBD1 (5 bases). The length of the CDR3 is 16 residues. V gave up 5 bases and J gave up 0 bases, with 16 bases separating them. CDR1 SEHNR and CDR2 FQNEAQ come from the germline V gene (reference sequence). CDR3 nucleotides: TGTGCCAGCAGCACGAACAAAGACAGAAACCAAGAGACCCAGTACTTC. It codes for CASSTNKDRNQETQYF.